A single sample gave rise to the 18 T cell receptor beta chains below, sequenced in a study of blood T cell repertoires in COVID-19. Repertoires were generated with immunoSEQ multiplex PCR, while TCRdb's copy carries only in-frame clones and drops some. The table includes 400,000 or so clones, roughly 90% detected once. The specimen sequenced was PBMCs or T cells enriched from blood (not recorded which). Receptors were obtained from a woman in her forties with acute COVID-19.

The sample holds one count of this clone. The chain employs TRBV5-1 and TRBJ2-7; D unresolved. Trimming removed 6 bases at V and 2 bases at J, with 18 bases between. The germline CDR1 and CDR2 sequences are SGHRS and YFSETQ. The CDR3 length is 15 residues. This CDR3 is CASTDSPGPTYEQYF. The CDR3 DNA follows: TGCGCCAGCACAGACTCTCCGGGTCCCACCTACGAGCAGTACTTC. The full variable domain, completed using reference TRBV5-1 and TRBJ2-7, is KAGVTQTPRYLIKTRGQQVTLSCSPISGHRSVSWYQQTPGQGLQFLFEYFSETQRNKGNFPGRFSGRQFSNSRSEMNVSTLELGDSALYLCASTDSPGPTYEQYFGPGTRLTVT.

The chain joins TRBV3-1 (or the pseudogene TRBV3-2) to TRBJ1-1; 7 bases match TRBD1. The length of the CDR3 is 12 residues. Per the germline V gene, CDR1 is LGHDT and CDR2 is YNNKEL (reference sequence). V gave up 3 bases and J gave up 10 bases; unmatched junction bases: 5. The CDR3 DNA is TGTGCCAGCAGCCATACAGGGGCGTTAGCTTTCTTT. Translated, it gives CASSHTGALAFF.

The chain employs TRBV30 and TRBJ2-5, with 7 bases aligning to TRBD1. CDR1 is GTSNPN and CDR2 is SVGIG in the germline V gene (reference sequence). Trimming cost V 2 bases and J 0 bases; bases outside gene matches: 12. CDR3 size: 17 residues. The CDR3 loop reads CAWSTGQVLGYQETQYF. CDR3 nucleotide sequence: TGTGCCTGGAGTACCGGACAGGTCCTCGGGTACCAAGAGACCCAGTACTTC.

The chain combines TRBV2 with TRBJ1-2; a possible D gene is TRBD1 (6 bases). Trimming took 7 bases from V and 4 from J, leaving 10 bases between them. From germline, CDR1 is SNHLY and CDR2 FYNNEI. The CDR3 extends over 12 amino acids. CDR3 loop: CASNRVGYGYTF. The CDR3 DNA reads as TGTGCCAGCAACAGGGTAGGCTATGGCTACACCTTC.

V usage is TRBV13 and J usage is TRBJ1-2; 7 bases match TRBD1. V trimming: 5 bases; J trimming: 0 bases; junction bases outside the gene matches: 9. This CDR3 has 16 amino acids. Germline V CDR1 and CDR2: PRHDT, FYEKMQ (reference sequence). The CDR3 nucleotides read TGTGCCAGCAGCCTCCGGACAGGCCCTACTAACTATGGCTACACCTTC. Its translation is CASSLRTGPTNYGYTF. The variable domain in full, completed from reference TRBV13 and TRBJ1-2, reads AAGVIQSPRHLIKEKRETATLKCYPIPRHDTVYWYQQGPGQDPQFLISFYEKMQSDKGSIPDRFSAQQFSDYHSELNMSSLELGDSALYFCASSLRTGPTNYGYTFGSGTRLTVV.

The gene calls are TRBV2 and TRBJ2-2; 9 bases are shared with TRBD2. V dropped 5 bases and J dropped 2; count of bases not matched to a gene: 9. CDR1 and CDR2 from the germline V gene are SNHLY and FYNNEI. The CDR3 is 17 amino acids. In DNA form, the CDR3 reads TGTGCCAGCAGTCCCCGGGCGGGGGGGGCCAACACCGGGGAGCTGTTTTTT. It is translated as CASSPRAGGANTGELFF.

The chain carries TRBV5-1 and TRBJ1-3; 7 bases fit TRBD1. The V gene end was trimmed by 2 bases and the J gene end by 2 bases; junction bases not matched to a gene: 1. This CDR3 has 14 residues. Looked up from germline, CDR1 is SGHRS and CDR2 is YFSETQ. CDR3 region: CASSLQGPGNTIYF. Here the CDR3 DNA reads TGCGCCAGCAGCTTACAGGGGCCTGGAAACACCATATATTTT.

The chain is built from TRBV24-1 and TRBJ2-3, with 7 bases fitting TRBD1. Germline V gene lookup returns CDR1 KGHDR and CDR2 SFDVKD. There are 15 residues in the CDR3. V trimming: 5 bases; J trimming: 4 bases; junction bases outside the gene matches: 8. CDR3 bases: TGTGCCACCAGTGGAGATTCCGGGACAGCAGATACGCAGTATTTT. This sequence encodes CATSGDSGTADTQYF.

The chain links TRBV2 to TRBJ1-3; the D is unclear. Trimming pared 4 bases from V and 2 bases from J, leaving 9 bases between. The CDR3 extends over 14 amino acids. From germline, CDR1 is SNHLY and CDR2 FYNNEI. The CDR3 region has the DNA TGTGCCAGCAGTGTAAGAGGAGCTGGAAACACCATATATTTT. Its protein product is CASSVRGAGNTIYF.

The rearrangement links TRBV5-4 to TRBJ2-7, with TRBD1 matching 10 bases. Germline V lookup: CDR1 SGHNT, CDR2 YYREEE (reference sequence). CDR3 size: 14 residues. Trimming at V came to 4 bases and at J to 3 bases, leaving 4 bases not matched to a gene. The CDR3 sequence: CASSQRDRGYEQYF. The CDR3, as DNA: TGTGCCAGCAGCCAACGGGACAGGGGCTACGAGCAGTACTTC.

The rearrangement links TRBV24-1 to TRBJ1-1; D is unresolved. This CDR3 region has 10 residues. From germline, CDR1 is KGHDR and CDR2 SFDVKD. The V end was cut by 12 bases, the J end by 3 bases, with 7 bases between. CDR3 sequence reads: CAPLDTEAFF. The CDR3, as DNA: TGTGCCCCCCTCGACACTGAAGCTTTCTTT.

The CDR3: CASSQAGEAKNIQYF. CDR3 in DNA: TGTGCCAGCAGCCAAGCGGGGGAAGCCAAAAACATTCAGTACTTC. The rearrangement joins TRBV3-1 (or the pseudogene TRBV3-2) to TRBJ2-4, with TRBD2 as a possible D gene (6 bases). Deletions cut 1 base from V and 0 bases from J, with 7 bases between. This CDR3 is 15 amino acids long. Germline V gene sequence: CDR1 LGHDT, CDR2 YNNKEL (reference sequence).

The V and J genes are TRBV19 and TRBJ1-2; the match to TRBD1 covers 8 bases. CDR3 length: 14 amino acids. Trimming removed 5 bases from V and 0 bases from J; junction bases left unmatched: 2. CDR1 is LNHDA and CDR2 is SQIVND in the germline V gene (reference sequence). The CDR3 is CASSDRGANYGYTF. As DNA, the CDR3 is TGTGCCAGTAGTGACAGGGGAGCTAACTATGGCTACACCTTC. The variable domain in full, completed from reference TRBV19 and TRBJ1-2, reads DGGITQSPKYLFRKEGQNVTLSCEQNLNHDAMYWYRQDPGQGLRLIYYSQIVNDFQKGDIAEGYSVSREKKESFPLTVTSAQKNPTAFYLCASSDRGANYGYTFGSGTRLTVV.

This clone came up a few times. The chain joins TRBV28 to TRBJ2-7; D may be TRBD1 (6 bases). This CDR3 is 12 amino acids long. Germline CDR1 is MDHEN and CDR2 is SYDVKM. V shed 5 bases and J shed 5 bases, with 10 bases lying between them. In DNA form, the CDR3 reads TGTGCCAGCAGTCCCGCAGGGGACGAGCAGTACTTC. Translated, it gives CASSPAGDEQYF.

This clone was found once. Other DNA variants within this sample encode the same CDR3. The CDR3 DNA follows: TGCGCCAGCAGCCGTAGCGGGGGGGCTTACAATGAGCAGTTCTTC. As protein: CASSRSGGAYNEQFF. V is TRBV5-1 and J is TRBJ2-1, with 11 bases lining up with TRBD2. J was trimmed by 4 bases and V by 4 bases; bases with no gene match: 4. Germline V gene lookup returns CDR1 SGHRS and CDR2 YFSETQ. There are 15 residues in the CDR3.

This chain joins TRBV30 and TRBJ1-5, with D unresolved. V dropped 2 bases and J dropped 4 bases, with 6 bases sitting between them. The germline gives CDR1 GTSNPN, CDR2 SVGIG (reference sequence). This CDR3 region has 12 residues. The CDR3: CAWSILNQPQHF. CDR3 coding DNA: TGTGCCTGGAGTATCCTTAATCAGCCCCAGCATTTT.

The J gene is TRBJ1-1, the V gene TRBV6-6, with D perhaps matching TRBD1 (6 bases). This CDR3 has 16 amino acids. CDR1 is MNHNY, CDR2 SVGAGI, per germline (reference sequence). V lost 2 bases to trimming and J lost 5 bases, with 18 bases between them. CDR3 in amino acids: CASSYPRGGGRTEAFF. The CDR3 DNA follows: TGTGCCAGCAGTTACCCCAGGGGAGGGGGACGTACTGAAGCTTTCTTT.

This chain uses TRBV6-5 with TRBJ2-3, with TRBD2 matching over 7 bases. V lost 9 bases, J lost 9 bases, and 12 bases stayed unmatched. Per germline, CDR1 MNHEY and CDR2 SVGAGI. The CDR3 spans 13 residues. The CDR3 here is CASTGLGGRTQYF. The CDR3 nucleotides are TGTGCCAGTACGGGACTCGGGGGGAGAACGCAGTATTTT.